The 6 T cell receptor beta chains listed next were all sequenced from one sample in a study of shared clonotypes between healthy human individuals. Sequencing was performed with immunoSEQ multiplex PCR; in TCRdb, only in-frame clones are kept and a portion is missing. This sample has about 1 million clones, with approximately 76% found just once. The sample was memory CD4+ T cells sorted from blood. Subset defined: CD45RA-negative fraction. Source of these receptors: a man aged 18 to 30 in good health.

The chain combines TRBV7-9 with TRBJ1-5; a weak D match, TRBD1 (6 bases). CDR1 is SEHNR and CDR2 is FQNEAQ in the germline V gene (reference sequence). The CDR3 spans 18 residues. V dropped 5 bases and J dropped 1 base, with 21 bases sitting between them. The CDR3 sequence: CASSRTGSLGLSNQPQHF. For the CDR3, the DNA is TGTGCCAGCAGCCGAACAGGGAGTTTAGGCCTGAGCAATCAGCCCCAGCATTTT.

This chain links TRBV5-4 with TRBJ1-6; 8 bases agree with TRBD1. J lost 5 bases, V lost 0 bases, and 1 base had no gene match. Germline CDR1 is SGHNT and CDR2 is YYREEE (reference sequence). CDR3 size: 15 residues. CDR3 sequence reads: CASSLGDRNNSPLHF. The CDR3 coding sequence is TGTGCCAGCAGCTTGGGGGACAGGAATAATTCACCCCTCCACTTT.

DNA of the CDR3: TGTGCCAGCAGCATCCCCGGTGGAGTTACCAATGAGCAGTTCTTC. It codes for CASSIPGGVTNEQFF. The chain couples TRBV2 to TRBJ2-1; D gene ambiguous. This CDR3 is built from 15 residues. CDR1 and CDR2 (germline): SNHLY, FYNNEI. The V end was cut by 6 bases, the J end by 6 bases, with 18 bases between. The full variable domain, in which reference TRBV2 and TRBJ2-1 provide the parts outside the CDR3, is EPEVTQTPSHQVTQMGQEVILRCVPISNHLYFYWYRQILGQKVEFLVSFYNNEISEKSEIFDDQFSVERPDGSNFTLKIRSTKLEDSAMYFCASSIPGGVTNEQFFGPGTRLTVL.

This clone appeared a few times. The V and J genes are TRBV4-1 and TRBJ1-2; perhaps TRBD1 as D (6 bases). Germline V gene data show CDR1 as MGHRA and CDR2 as YSYEKL. This CDR3 is built from 15 residues. Deletions cut 4 bases from V and 0 bases from J, with 12 bases between. CDR3 coding DNA: TGCGCCAGCAGCCCCAACACAGGGACTAACTATGGCTACACCTTC. This codes for CASSPNTGTNYGYTF.

V usage is TRBV11-2 and J usage is TRBJ2-5; 9 bases agree with TRBD1. The CDR3 contains 15 residues. With V trimmed by 3 bases and J by 5 bases, 7 bases remained unmatched. Germline V lookup: CDR1 SGHAT, CDR2 FQNNGV. The CDR3 sequence is CASSFRTGERETQYF. The CDR3 DNA reads TGTGCCAGCAGCTTCCGGACAGGGGAGAGGGAGACCCAGTACTTC.

V usage is TRBV5-1 and J usage is TRBJ2-2; D unresolved. Germline V lookup: CDR1 SGHRS, CDR2 YFSETQ. Trimming took 8 bases from V and 0 from J, leaving 11 bases between them. The length of the CDR3 is 14 residues. The CDR3 bases are TGCGCCAGTGCCCAGACGGCGAACACCGGGGAGCTGTTTTTT. Residues: CASAQTANTGELFF.